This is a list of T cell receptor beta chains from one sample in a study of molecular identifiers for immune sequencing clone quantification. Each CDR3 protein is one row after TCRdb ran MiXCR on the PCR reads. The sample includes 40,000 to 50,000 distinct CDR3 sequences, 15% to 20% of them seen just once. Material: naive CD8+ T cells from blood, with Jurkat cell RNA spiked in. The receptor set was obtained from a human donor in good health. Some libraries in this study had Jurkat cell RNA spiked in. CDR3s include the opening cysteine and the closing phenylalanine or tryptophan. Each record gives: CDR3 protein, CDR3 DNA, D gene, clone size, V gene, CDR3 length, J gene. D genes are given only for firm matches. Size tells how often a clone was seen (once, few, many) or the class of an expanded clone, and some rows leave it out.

cdr3_aa: CASSEDPDSSYEQYF
cdr3_nt: TGTGCCAGCAGCGAAGACCCGGACAGCTCCTACGAGCAGTACTTC
d_call: NA
clone_size: many
v_call: TRBV9
cdr3_length: 15
j_call: TRBJ2-7

cdr3_aa: CASSWYDSSYEQYF
cdr3_nt: TGCGCCAGCAGCTGGTACGACAGCTCCTACGAGCAGTACTTC
d_call: NA
clone_size: NA
v_call: TRBV5-1
cdr3_length: 14
j_call: TRBJ2-7

cdr3_aa: CASSLGTGLYEQYF
cdr3_nt: TGTGCCAGCAGTCTCGGGACAGGTCTCTACGAGCAGTACTTC
d_call: TRBD1
clone_size: many
v_call: TRBV25-1
cdr3_length: 14
j_call: TRBJ2-7

cdr3_aa: CASSLGGSGNTIYF
cdr3_nt: TGTGCCAGCAGTTTAGGGGGGTCCGGAAACACCATATATTTT
d_call: NA
clone_size: many
v_call: TRBV28
cdr3_length: 14
j_call: TRBJ1-3

cdr3_aa: CASSLGVGSEAFF
cdr3_nt: TGTGCCAGCAGCCTGGGGGTGGGCAGTGAAGCTTTCTTT
d_call: NA
clone_size: many
v_call: TRBV5-5
cdr3_length: 13
j_call: TRBJ1-1

cdr3_aa: CASSLPRRDQIYTDTQYF
cdr3_nt: TGTGCCAGCAGCCTGCCCCGGCGGGACCAGATCTACACAGATACGCAGTATTTT
d_call: NA
clone_size: many
v_call: TRBV7-9
cdr3_length: 18
j_call: TRBJ2-3

cdr3_aa: CASSSSPATNEKLFF
cdr3_nt: TGTGCCAGCAGCTCTTCCCCAGCAACTAATGAAAAACTGTTTTTT
d_call: NA
clone_size: few
v_call: TRBV7-2
cdr3_length: 15
j_call: TRBJ1-4

cdr3_aa: CASSHRRVDFEAFF
cdr3_nt: TGTGCCAGCAGTCATCGGAGGGTTGACTTTGAAGCTTTCTTT
d_call: NA
clone_size: many
v_call: TRBV2
cdr3_length: 14
j_call: TRBJ1-1

cdr3_aa: CASSRRDRDDEQYF
cdr3_nt: TGTGCCAGCAGCCGCCGGGACAGGGACGACGAGCAGTACTTC
d_call: TRBD1
clone_size: many
v_call: TRBV7-9
cdr3_length: 14
j_call: TRBJ2-7

cdr3_aa: CAGSQEGGSQPQHF
cdr3_nt: TGTGCCGGCAGCCAAGAAGGGGGGAGTCAGCCCCAGCATTTT
d_call: NA
clone_size: once
v_call: TRBV3-1
cdr3_length: 14
j_call: TRBJ1-5

cdr3_aa: CSAQGLSYEQYF
cdr3_nt: TGCAGCGCCCAAGGACTCTCCTACGAGCAGTACTTC
d_call: NA
clone_size: medium-sized
v_call: TRBV29-1
cdr3_length: 12
j_call: TRBJ2-7

cdr3_aa: CASSAQGMSTDTQYF
cdr3_nt: TGCGCCAGCAGCGCGCAAGGGATGAGCACAGATACGCAGTATTTT
d_call: NA
clone_size: many
v_call: TRBV4-3
cdr3_length: 15
j_call: TRBJ2-3

cdr3_aa: CASSLAGLQHF
cdr3_nt: TGTGCCAGCAGTTTAGCTGGACTGCAGCATTTT
d_call: NA
clone_size: NA
v_call: TRBV28
cdr3_length: 11
j_call: TRBJ1-5

cdr3_aa: CASSAWTTSSGGYTF
cdr3_nt: TGTGCCAGCAGTGCCTGGACAACTTCTTCCGGAGGCTACACCTTC
d_call: NA
clone_size: many
v_call: TRBV6-5
cdr3_length: 15
j_call: TRBJ1-2

cdr3_aa: CASSPKRAPGLARDIQYF
cdr3_nt: TGTGCCAGCAGTCCCAAACGGGCCCCGGGACTAGCGAGGGACATTCAGTACTTC
d_call: TRBD2
clone_size: many
v_call: TRBV6-2/TRBV6-3
cdr3_length: 18
j_call: TRBJ2-4

cdr3_aa: CASSRLSARTGELFF
cdr3_nt: TGTGCCAGCAGCCGCCTGAGTGCTCGTACCGGGGAGCTGTTTTTT
d_call: NA
clone_size: many
v_call: TRBV6-2/TRBV6-3
cdr3_length: 15
j_call: TRBJ2-2

cdr3_aa: CASSRGTGSGTIYF
cdr3_nt: TGCGCCAGCAGCCGAGGGACAGGGTCCGGCACCATATATTTT
d_call: TRBD1
clone_size: many
v_call: TRBV4-3
cdr3_length: 14
j_call: TRBJ1-3

cdr3_aa: CAISDPTGPADTQYF
cdr3_nt: TGTGCCATCAGTGACCCGACAGGACCGGCAGATACGCAGTATTTT
d_call: NA
clone_size: many
v_call: TRBV10-3
cdr3_length: 15
j_call: TRBJ2-3

cdr3_aa: CASSLSVAYEQYF
cdr3_nt: TGTGCCAGCAGTCTCTCTGTCGCCTACGAGCAGTACTTC
d_call: NA
clone_size: many
v_call: TRBV27
cdr3_length: 13
j_call: TRBJ2-7

cdr3_aa: CVSSLASGFEQYF
cdr3_nt: TGCGTCAGCAGCTTGGCGTCCGGGTTCGAGCAGTACTTC
d_call: NA
clone_size: NA
v_call: TRBV5-1
cdr3_length: 13
j_call: TRBJ2-7

cdr3_aa: CASSLGVTEAFF
cdr3_nt: TGTGCCAGCAGCTTAGGGGTCACTGAAGCTTTCTTT
d_call: NA
clone_size: many
v_call: TRBV7-9
cdr3_length: 12
j_call: TRBJ1-1

cdr3_aa: CASYTGGWESPLHF
cdr3_nt: TGTGCCAGCTACACAGGAGGTTGGGAGTCACCCCTCCACTTT
d_call: NA
clone_size: many
v_call: TRBV2
cdr3_length: 14
j_call: TRBJ1-6

cdr3_aa: CSVEDNYEQYF
cdr3_nt: TGCAGCGTTGAGGATAACTACGAGCAGTACTTC
d_call: NA
clone_size: many
v_call: TRBV29-1
cdr3_length: 11
j_call: TRBJ2-7

cdr3_aa: CASRGMNTEAFF
cdr3_nt: TGCGCCAGCAGAGGAATGAACACTGAAGCTTTCTTT
d_call: NA
clone_size: few
v_call: TRBV10-1
cdr3_length: 12
j_call: TRBJ1-1

cdr3_aa: CASSSQIPGQGSEAFF
cdr3_nt: TGCGCCAGCAGCTCCCAAATTCCGGGACAGGGATCTGAAGCTTTCTTT
d_call: TRBD1
clone_size: many
v_call: TRBV5-1
cdr3_length: 16
j_call: TRBJ1-1

cdr3_aa: CASSPIGAGINTEAFF
cdr3_nt: TGTGCCAGCTCACCTATCGGGGCAGGGATAAACACTGAAGCTTTCTTT
d_call: NA
clone_size: many
v_call: TRBV18
cdr3_length: 16
j_call: TRBJ1-1

cdr3_aa: CASSLSWAEAFF
cdr3_nt: TGTGCCAGCAGCTTGTCTTGGGCTGAAGCTTTCTTT
d_call: NA
clone_size: many
v_call: TRBV5-6
cdr3_length: 12
j_call: TRBJ1-1

cdr3_aa: CAWGPGPKGTEAFF
cdr3_nt: TGTGCCTGGGGGCCGGGACCCAAGGGAACTGAAGCTTTCTTT
d_call: NA
clone_size: many
v_call: TRBV30
cdr3_length: 14
j_call: TRBJ1-1

cdr3_aa: CASSQETVAAFF
cdr3_nt: TGTGCCAGCAGCCAAGAAACTGTGGCAGCTTTCTTT
d_call: NA
clone_size: many
v_call: TRBV3-1
cdr3_length: 12
j_call: TRBJ1-1

cdr3_aa: CASSPGPERLFF
cdr3_nt: TGTGCCAGCAGCCCAGGACCCGAGAGACTGTTTTTT
d_call: NA
clone_size: many
v_call: TRBV12-3/TRBV12-4
cdr3_length: 12
j_call: TRBJ1-4

cdr3_aa: CASSFTSGGPSDTQYF
cdr3_nt: TGTGCCAGCAGTTTCACTAGCGGGGGGCCATCAGATACGCAGTATTTT
d_call: TRBD2
clone_size: many
v_call: TRBV6-5
cdr3_length: 16
j_call: TRBJ2-3

cdr3_aa: CASSLAGNYEQYF
cdr3_nt: TGTGCCAGCAGCTTAGCAGGGAACTACGAGCAGTACTTC
d_call: NA
clone_size: once
v_call: TRBV7-6
cdr3_length: 13
j_call: TRBJ2-7

cdr3_aa: CASTNLGGTYEQYF
cdr3_nt: TGTGCCAGCACTAACCTCGGGGGGACCTACGAGCAGTACTTC
d_call: TRBD2
clone_size: NA
v_call: TRBV6-2/TRBV6-3
cdr3_length: 14
j_call: TRBJ2-7

cdr3_aa: CASSQGLQGGSYEQYF
cdr3_nt: TGCGCCAGCAGCCAAGGTTTGCAGGGAGGCTCCTACGAGCAGTACTTC
d_call: NA
clone_size: many
v_call: TRBV4-3
cdr3_length: 16
j_call: TRBJ2-7

cdr3_aa: CASSLGTSGARDTQYF
cdr3_nt: TGTGCCAGCAGTCTCGGGACTAGCGGGGCACGAGATACGCAGTATTTT
d_call: TRBD2
clone_size: many
v_call: TRBV27
cdr3_length: 16
j_call: TRBJ2-3

cdr3_aa: CASSPTRRGYGYTF
cdr3_nt: TGTGCCAGCAGCCCAACGAGGAGGGGCTATGGCTACACCTTC
d_call: NA
clone_size: many
v_call: TRBV7-2
cdr3_length: 14
j_call: TRBJ1-2

cdr3_aa: CASSRPGQGADTQYF
cdr3_nt: TGTGCCAGCAGCAGACCGGGACAGGGGGCAGATACGCAGTATTTT
d_call: TRBD1
clone_size: many
v_call: TRBV12-3/TRBV12-4
cdr3_length: 15
j_call: TRBJ2-3

cdr3_aa: CASSPNRDPGNTIYF
cdr3_nt: TGTGCCAGCAGCCCCAACAGAGATCCTGGAAACACCATATATTTT
d_call: NA
clone_size: many
v_call: TRBV11-2
cdr3_length: 15
j_call: TRBJ1-3

cdr3_aa: CSARDLHSSYEQYF
cdr3_nt: TGCAGTGCTAGAGATCTGCACAGCTCCTACGAGCAGTACTTC
d_call: NA
clone_size: NA
v_call: TRBV20-1
cdr3_length: 14
j_call: TRBJ2-7

cdr3_aa: CASSSELAGEQETQYF
cdr3_nt: TGTGCCAGCAGTTCGGAACTAGCGGGGGAACAAGAGACCCAGTACTTC
d_call: TRBD2
clone_size: NA
v_call: TRBV7-6
cdr3_length: 16
j_call: TRBJ2-5

cdr3_aa: CSARDGTPTYEQYF
cdr3_nt: TGCAGTGCTAGAGATGGGACGCCTACCTACGAGCAGTACTTC
d_call: NA
clone_size: many
v_call: TRBV20-1
cdr3_length: 14
j_call: TRBJ2-7

cdr3_aa: CASTPWGEETQYF
cdr3_nt: TGTGCCAGCACCCCCTGGGGGGAAGAGACCCAGTACTTC
d_call: NA
clone_size: many
v_call: TRBV5-6
cdr3_length: 13
j_call: TRBJ2-5

cdr3_aa: CASSLGAAGGWDIQYF
cdr3_nt: TGTGCCAGCAGCTTAGGGGCCGCAGGGGGATGGGACATTCAGTACTTC
d_call: TRBD1
clone_size: many
v_call: TRBV7-2
cdr3_length: 16
j_call: TRBJ2-4

cdr3_aa: CASSLAGLTQPQHF
cdr3_nt: TGTGCCAGCAGCTTAGCGGGGCTGACTCAGCCCCAGCATTTT
d_call: NA
clone_size: NA
v_call: TRBV7-9
cdr3_length: 14
j_call: TRBJ1-5

cdr3_aa: CASSQESGLAGGSDTQYF
cdr3_nt: TGCGCCAGCAGCCAAGAATCGGGGCTAGCGGGGGGCTCAGATACGCAGTATTTT
d_call: TRBD2
clone_size: many
v_call: TRBV4-3
cdr3_length: 18
j_call: TRBJ2-3

cdr3_aa: CASSKRNRALWNTQYF
cdr3_nt: TGTGCCAGCAGCAAAAGGAACAGGGCCCTCTGGAATACGCAGTATTTT
d_call: NA
clone_size: many
v_call: TRBV21-1
cdr3_length: 16
j_call: TRBJ2-3

cdr3_aa: CASSFQGTPRNEQFF
cdr3_nt: TGTGCCAGCAGCTTCCAGGGGACCCCTCGCAATGAGCAGTTCTTC
d_call: NA
clone_size: many
v_call: TRBV7-9
cdr3_length: 15
j_call: TRBJ2-1

cdr3_aa: CASSQERGLGLGQPQHF
cdr3_nt: TGCGCCAGCAGCCAAGAACGGGGGTTGGGGCTGGGTCAGCCCCAGCATTTT
d_call: NA
clone_size: many
v_call: TRBV4-3
cdr3_length: 17
j_call: TRBJ1-5